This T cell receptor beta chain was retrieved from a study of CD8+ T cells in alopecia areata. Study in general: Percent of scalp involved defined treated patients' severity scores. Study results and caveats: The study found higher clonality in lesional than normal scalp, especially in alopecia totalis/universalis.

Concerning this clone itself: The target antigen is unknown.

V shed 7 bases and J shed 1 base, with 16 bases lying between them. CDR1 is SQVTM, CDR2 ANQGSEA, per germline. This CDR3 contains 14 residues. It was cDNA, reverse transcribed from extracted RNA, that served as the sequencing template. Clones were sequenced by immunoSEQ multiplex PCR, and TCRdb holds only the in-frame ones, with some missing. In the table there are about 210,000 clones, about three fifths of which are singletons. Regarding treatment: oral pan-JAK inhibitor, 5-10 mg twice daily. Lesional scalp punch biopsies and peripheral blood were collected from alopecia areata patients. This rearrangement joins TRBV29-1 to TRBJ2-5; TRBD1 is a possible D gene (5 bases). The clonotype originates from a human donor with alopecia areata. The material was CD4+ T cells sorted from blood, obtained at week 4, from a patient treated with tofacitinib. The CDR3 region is CSGRENLGQETQYF. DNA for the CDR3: TGCAGCGGCAGGGAAAATCTTGGCCAAGAGACCCAGTACTTC.